A selection of T cell receptor beta chains follows, all from one sample in a study of shared clonotypes between healthy human individuals. The data were produced by immunoSEQ multiplex PCR, yet TCRdb's version contains in-frame clones alone and is incomplete. In the table there are a few million clones, approximately 94% of which are singletons. The sequenced sample consisted of naive CD4+ T cells sorted from blood. Receptors were obtained from a man aged 18 to 29 in good health. Each CDR3 is given with its conserved first and last residue. Each record gives: J gene, clone size, V gene, D gene, CDR3 DNA, CDR3 protein. A D gene is named only where the DNA matches it firmly. Rows may omit the clone size; those that give it use once, few, many or a size class.

J: TRBJ2-5
size: once
V: TRBV4-1
D: TRBD2
DNA: TGCGCCAGCAGCCAGGCCGGGACTACGCGGGAGACCCAGTACTTC
CDR3: CASSQAGTTRETQYF

J: TRBJ2-3
size: -
V: TRBV6-5
D: -
DNA: TGTGCCAGCAGGATGACCCCCTTGGCATCGGATACGCAGTATTTT
CDR3: CASRMTPLASDTQYF

J: TRBJ1-1
size: -
V: TRBV7-8
D: -
DNA: TGTGCCAGCAGCTTGGAGGGAACGGCCACTGAAGCTTTCTTT
CDR3: CASSLEGTATEAFF

J: TRBJ2-2
size: -
V: TRBV19
D: -
DNA: TGTGCCAGTAGTACACCGGGACACAACACCGGGGAGCTGTTTTTT
CDR3: CASSTPGHNTGELFF

J: TRBJ1-2
size: -
V: TRBV10-3
D: -
DNA: TGTGCCATCAGTGTTGACGGCTCGGGCTATGGCTACACCTTC
CDR3: CAISVDGSGYGYTF

J: TRBJ1-5
size: -
V: TRBV18
D: TRBD1
DNA: TGTGCCAGCTCACCGCTGGGACAGGGGTCCAATCAGCCCCAGCATTTT
CDR3: CASSPLGQGSNQPQHF

J: TRBJ2-7
size: -
V: TRBV18
D: -
DNA: TGTGCCAGCTCACCACCGGGGGGGGCAACCTACGAGCAGTACTTC
CDR3: CASSPPGGATYEQYF

J: TRBJ2-2
size: -
V: TRBV5-4
D: -
DNA: TGTGCCAGCAGCTTAAACCCAACCAAAATCACCGGGGAGCTGTTTTTT
CDR3: CASSLNPTKITGELFF

J: TRBJ1-6
size: -
V: TRBV6-5
D: -
DNA: TGTGCCAGCAGTTACAGGGGTCCGGATTCACCCCTCCACTTT
CDR3: CASSYRGPDSPLHF

J: TRBJ1-2
size: -
V: TRBV19
D: -
DNA: TGTGCCAGTGATCGCGGGACGTCCTATGGCTACACCTTC
CDR3: CASDRGTSYGYTF

J: TRBJ2-7
size: -
V: TRBV2
D: -
DNA: TGTGCCAGCAGTACCGGGTCCTACGAGCAGTACTTC
CDR3: CASSTGSYEQYF

J: TRBJ2-7
size: -
V: TRBV11-3
D: -
DNA: TGTGCCAGCAGCTTAGGTCCTGCGACGAAGCAGTACTTC
CDR3: CASSLGPATKQYF

J: TRBJ2-5
size: -
V: TRBV18
D: -
DNA: TGTGCCAGCTCCCCAAGTAGGACTGCTAAAGAGACCCAGTACTTC
CDR3: CASSPSRTAKETQYF

J: TRBJ1-3
size: -
V: TRBV5-1
D: TRBD1
DNA: TGCGCCAGCAGCTCCGTCGGACAGGGGGCTACCGGAAACACCATATATTTT
CDR3: CASSSVGQGATGNTIYF

J: TRBJ1-5
size: -
V: TRBV5-1
D: -
DNA: TGCGCCAGCAGCTTAGGGATTAGCAATCAGCCCCAGCATTTT
CDR3: CASSLGISNQPQHF

J: TRBJ1-5
size: once
V: TRBV6-6
D: -
DNA: TGTGCCAGCAGTTACAGGGGCGAAGGCAATCAGCCCCAGCATTTT
CDR3: CASSYRGEGNQPQHF

J: TRBJ2-3
size: -
V: TRBV27
D: -
DNA: TGTGCCAGCAGGGAGGGGGGCACAGATACGCAGTATTTT
CDR3: CASREGGTDTQYF

J: TRBJ1-3
size: -
V: TRBV6-1
D: -
DNA: TGTGCCAGCAGGTTGGACACTCTCTCTGGAAACACCATATATTTT
CDR3: CASRLDTLSGNTIYF

J: TRBJ2-7
size: once
V: TRBV27
D: TRBD2
DNA: TGTGCCAGCAGTTCCACGGGACTAGCGGGGAACTACGAGCAGTACTTC
CDR3: CASSSTGLAGNYEQYF

J: TRBJ1-4
size: few
V: TRBV30
D: -
DNA: TGTGCCTGGGCGCCCCTTAGTGAAAAACTGTTTTTT
CDR3: CAWAPLSEKLFF

J: TRBJ1-2
size: -
V: TRBV18
D: -
DNA: TGTGCCAGCTCACCAGAAGCAGGCCAGGCTGGCTACACCTTC
CDR3: CASSPEAGQAGYTF

J: TRBJ2-3
size: -
V: TRBV2
D: TRBD1
DNA: TGTGCCAGCAGGGGACAGGGTGGAGATACGCAGTATTTT
CDR3: CASRGQGGDTQYF

J: TRBJ2-3
size: -
V: TRBV9
D: -
DNA: TGTGCCAGCAGCGCCTCCAGGGTGCTAACAGATACGCAGTATTTT
CDR3: CASSASRVLTDTQYF

J: TRBJ1-1
size: once
V: TRBV7-9
D: -
DNA: TGTGCCAGCAGCTTCGATCTTACCATGAACACTGAAGCTTTCTTT
CDR3: CASSFDLTMNTEAFF

J: TRBJ2-7
size: -
V: TRBV7-2
D: TRBD1
DNA: TGTGCCAGCAGCTCTAGGGACAGGGTTTCCTACGAGCAGTACTTC
CDR3: CASSSRDRVSYEQYF

J: TRBJ2-3
size: once
V: TRBV7-2
D: -
DNA: TGTGCCAGCAGCCCGGGGGGCGCAGATACGCAGTATTTT
CDR3: CASSPGGADTQYF

J: TRBJ1-4
size: -
V: TRBV6-5
D: TRBD1
DNA: TGTGCCAGCAGTGCCAGACAGGGATTTAATGAAAAACTGTTTTTT
CDR3: CASSARQGFNEKLFF

J: TRBJ1-6
size: -
V: TRBV6-1
D: -
DNA: TGTGCCAGCAGAGGGGAGGGGTCCTATAATTCACCCCTCCACTTT
CDR3: CASRGEGSYNSPLHF

J: TRBJ2-1
size: -
V: TRBV6-1
D: TRBD2
DNA: TGTGCCAGCAGGAAGCTAGCGGCGGACAATGAGCAGTTCTTC
CDR3: CASRKLAADNEQFF

J: TRBJ1-4
size: -
V: TRBV2
D: TRBD1
DNA: TGTGCCAGCAGTGAAGACAGGGGAAATGAAAAACTGTTTTTT
CDR3: CASSEDRGNEKLFF

J: TRBJ1-2
size: once
V: TRBV27
D: -
DNA: TGTGCCAGCAGGCCCTCGCGAGTTAACTATGGCTACACCTTC
CDR3: CASRPSRVNYGYTF

J: TRBJ1-1
size: -
V: TRBV16
D: -
DNA: TGTGCCAGCAGCCAAAAGGGTGGGGTAGCTTTCTTT
CDR3: CASSQKGGVAFF

J: TRBJ1-2
size: -
V: TRBV27
D: -
DNA: TGTGCCAGCAGTTTTTCCGGCTATGGCTACACCTTC
CDR3: CASSFSGYGYTF

J: TRBJ2-1
size: once
V: TRBV6-5
D: TRBD2
DNA: TGTGCCAGCAGTTACGTGGGAGGGCCAGAGAATGAGCAGTTCTTC
CDR3: CASSYVGGPENEQFF

J: TRBJ2-7
size: -
V: TRBV10-2
D: TRBD2
DNA: TGCGCCGTGGGAGGGTGGGCACAATCCTACGAGCAGTACTTC
CDR3: CAVGGWAQSYEQYF

J: TRBJ1-2
size: -
V: TRBV6-5
D: -
DNA: TGTGCCAGCAGTAGCAACAGGCATAGCTATGGCTACACCTTC
CDR3: CASSSNRHSYGYTF

J: TRBJ2-2
size: -
V: TRBV10-3
D: TRBD2
DNA: TGTGCCATCAGTGGATTATCGGGACTAGCGGGGGATTTAAACACCGGGGAGCTGTTTTTT
CDR3: CAISGLSGLAGDLNTGELFF

J: TRBJ2-5
size: -
V: TRBV5-1
D: TRBD1
DNA: TGCGCCAGCAGCCCACGGACAGGGGGATTAACAGAGACCCAGTACTTC
CDR3: CASSPRTGGLTETQYF

J: TRBJ2-5
size: -
V: TRBV6-1
D: -
DNA: TGTGCCAGCAGTGGCTTGGGGTTACTATTAGAAGAGACCCAGTACTTC
CDR3: CASSGLGLLLEETQYF

J: TRBJ2-1
size: -
V: TRBV5-1
D: TRBD2
DNA: TGCGCCAGCAGCATTACCGGAGCGGGGGAGCAGTTCTTC
CDR3: CASSITGAGEQFF

J: TRBJ1-5
size: -
V: TRBV5-1
D: -
DNA: TGCGCCAGCAGCTTTGGTAGCAATCAGCCCCAGCATTTT
CDR3: CASSFGSNQPQHF

J: TRBJ2-7
size: -
V: TRBV30
D: -
DNA: TGTGCCTGGAGTGTCCAGGGTAGCTACGAGCAGTACTTC
CDR3: CAWSVQGSYEQYF